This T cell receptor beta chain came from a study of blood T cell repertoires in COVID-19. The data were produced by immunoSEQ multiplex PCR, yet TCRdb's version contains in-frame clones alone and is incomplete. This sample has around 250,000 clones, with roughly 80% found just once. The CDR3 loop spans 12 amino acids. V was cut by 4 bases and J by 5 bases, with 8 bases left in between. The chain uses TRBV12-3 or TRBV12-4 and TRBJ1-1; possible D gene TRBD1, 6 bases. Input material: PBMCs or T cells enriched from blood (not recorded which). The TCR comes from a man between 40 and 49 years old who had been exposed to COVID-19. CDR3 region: CASSSQGTEAFF. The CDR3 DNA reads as TGTGCCAGCAGTTCCCAGGGGACTGAAGCTTTCTTT.